The sample holds many counts of the clone carrying this T cell receptor beta chain. What it binds is not known. MiXCR, run by TCRdb on the reads, gives a single entry per CDR3 protein. The sample lists fewer than 80,000 distinct CDR3 sequences; 3.7% were seen once. This sample stems from a study of T cell repertoires in cytomegalovirus infection. Study-wide background: Signatures in public TCR beta sequences pointed to both CMV infection and matching HLA type.

This CDR3 has 15 amino acids. J was trimmed by 4 bases and V by 6 bases; bases with no gene match: 4. Germline V gives CDR1 SNHLY, CDR2 FYNNEI. Study conclusions and caveats: Dominating the ex vivo response were TCR beta clonotypes that were CMV-specific and HLA-C-restricted. People with CMV and the relevant HLA were identified by cumulative public TCR beta family frequency.

Sequenced input: PBMCs. This sequence originates from a human donor in good health (CMV status not recorded). Some clones in this sample may be carry-over from other donors' samples. This rearrangement joins TRBV2 to TRBJ1-3, with TRBD1 identical over 12 bases. CDR3 amino acids: CASRRDRGPGNTIYF. For the CDR3, the DNA is TGTGCCAGCAGACGGGACAGGGGGCCGGGAAACACCATATATTTT. Filled out from reference TRBV2 and TRBJ1-3, the complete variable domain reads EPEVTQTPSHQVTQMGQEVILRCVPISNHLYFYWYRQILGQKVEFLVSFYNNEISEKSEIFDDQFSVERPDGSNFTLKIRSTKLEDSAMYFCASRRDRGPGNTIYFGEGSWLTVV.